This T cell receptor (beta chain) was obtained from a study of blood T cell repertoires in COVID-19 (dated by TCRdb to about 2020). Background for the entire study: Samples from collaborators originated in the United States, Italy and Spain and spanned both the acute and convalescent phases of COVID-19. The prospective study material was composed of cDNA or gDNA derived from T cells, B-cell-depleted T cells, or PBMCs. Deeply sampled blood TCRbeta repertoires from subjects exposed to, actively infected with, or recovered from COVID-19 were included in the dataset. The repertoires were released in a freely available public database meant as a resource for research on the immune response to SARS-CoV-2. Samples were obtained from the ongoing ImmuneRACE study (first 160 participants) and from 1,200 or so subjects provided by 6 global collaborators. Nearly every sample came with metadata listing a de-identified subject ID, COVID-19 status, age in years and sex. Where available, HLA class I and class II types were taken from metadata supplied by the sample provider and were not determined by assay-based typing. General study outcomes and caveats: The quantity of clinical and demographic metadata differed by source and by participant and was supplied without curation.

A note on this clone: It lacks a known antigen. Per-base quality was not reported, and no clone a single base away is much larger than it.

Trimming takes 5 bases from V and 5 bases from J, and the germline ends sit 12 bases apart. From the cysteine up to the phenylalanine, the CDR3 has a length of 13 residues. Just CDR3 DNA is preserved here, 39 bases in frame from base 1. TCRbeta CDR3 regions were amplified from genomic DNA by means of the immunoSEQ Assay, a bias-controlled multiplex PCR. The original methods were these. The number of nucleated cells in each sample was estimated by amplification of reference gene primers within the assay. Sequence reads were collapsed and filtered to measure the absolute abundance of every unique TCRbeta CDR3 rearrangement. For each sample, productive Simpson clonality was calculated as the square root of Simpson's diversity index over productive rearrangements. TCRdb limited this immuneACCESS table to in-frame rearrangements with V and J called. A share of clones is missing; checked studies link under half to unresolved V genes, and the rest is unexplained. V, J and clone size derive from that table, while D and trimming were established from the DNA sequence. The sample includes a few hundred thousand clones, with 75% to 90% observed a single time. Of the sample, less than 2.5% falls within the top ten clones.

In the prospective study, participants were about 18 to 89 years old, resided in fewer than 25 geographic areas of the United States, and were enrolled through a virtual design. To assign participants to cohorts, the prospective study relied on clinical history that participants themselves reported in a screening survey and a study questionnaire. For ImmuneRACE Cohort 3, a participant was defined as recovered based on two consecutive negative NP/OP PCR tests, clearance by a healthcare professional, or resolution of symptoms. Each participant in the prospective study had whole blood, serum and a nasopharyngeal or oropharyngeal swab collected by mobile phlebotomists. Additional blood draws and questionnaires over a 2-month period could optionally be provided by prospective study participants. Blood samples from the prospective study were shipped frozen or at room temperature prior to DNA extraction.

This TCR derives from a man younger than 45 who had recovered from COVID-19. This chain is built from TRBV12-3 or TRBV12-4 and TRBJ1-1; the D region possibly corresponds to TRBD1 (6 bases align). The specimen sequenced was PBMCs or T cells enriched from blood (not recorded which). The CDR3 reads CASSKAGVTEAFF. The nucleotide sequence is given as TGTGCCAGCAGTAAGGCAGGGGTAACTGAAGCTTTCTTT.